This TCR beta chain was documented in a study of CD8 T cells in ankylosing spondylitis. The study's findings and limits: In the blood and synovial fluid of reactive arthritis, some motif variants had been previously reported.

Only a few counts were recorded for this clonotype. Its matching antigen is unknown. TCRdb re-analysed the 5' RACE reads in MiXCR, keeping a single row per CDR3 protein. The sample yields approximately 190,000 distinct CDR3 sequences, 10% to 15% seen once. V lost 1 base and J 4 bases, leaving 7 bases between the germline ends. The CDR3 is 14 residues long. In germline, CDR1 is SGHVS, CDR2 FQNEAQ. Sequencing input: blood, either unsorted or a sorted T cell fraction (not recorded which). The chain employs TRBV7-8 and TRBJ2-2, with D unclear. This clonotype was obtained from a female donor with ankylosing spondylitis or in good health (not recorded which). CDR3 region: CASSLGQITGELFF. The CDR3 DNA reads as TGTGCCAGCAGCTTAGGTCAGATCACCGGGGAGCTGTTTTTT.